This T cell receptor beta chain is drawn from a study of T cell responses to AZD1222 COVID-19 vaccine. The V segment lost 4 bases and the J segment 6 bases; nucleotides outside the gene matches: 4. Germline lookup yields CDR1 PRHDT and CDR2 FYEKMQ (reference sequence). CDR3 length: 13 residues. The study, taken as a whole, reports: Spike-specific TCR breadth and depth both grew after two AZD1222 doses.

TCRdb's copy holds only in-frame clones and misses some; the assay was immunoSEQ multiplex PCR. Of roughly 130,000 clones listed, 86% are singletons. A remark on this clone: Its cognate antigen is unknown.

The clonotype originates from an adult in good health. The V and J genes are TRBV13 and TRBJ2-7; 9 bases are a match to TRBD1. The material sequenced was peripheral blood, taken on day 0 of AZD1222 vaccination. Written as DNA, the CDR3 is TGTGCCAGCAGCTCACAGGGGGCGATCGAGCAGTACTTC. Its protein is CASSSQGAIEQYF.